Here is one TCR beta chain with its context. The antigen is not known. TCRdb reanalysed the reads using MiXCR and keeps one entry per CDR3 protein. In the table there are hundreds of thousands of distinct CDR3 sequences, 22% of which are singletons. The ends were cut back, 0 bases at V and 4 bases at J, with 12 bases in the middle. The germline V gene encodes CDR1 DFQATT and CDR2 SNEGSKA (reference sequence). The CDR3 covers 15 residues. These data belong to a study of T cell repertoires in cytomegalovirus infection. Study information: Public TCR beta signatures marked donors with CMV infection and the matching HLA.

Overall study findings and caveats: Predominance within the ex vivo response was attributable to HLA-C-restricted CMV-specific TCR beta clonotypes.

V usage is TRBV20-1 and J usage is TRBJ1-4; D gene ambiguous. The sequencing input was CD8+ T cells from PBMCs. The source of this sequence is a human donor in good health (CMV status not recorded). Some clones in this sample may be carry-over from other donors' samples. CDR3 amino acids: CSARDPQDYNEKLFF. CDR3 nucleotide sequence: TGCAGTGCTAGAGATCCCCAGGACTATAATGAAAAACTGTTTTTT.